This T cell receptor (beta chain) appears in the sequencing data of a study of cytomegalovirus exposure and HLA in healthy donors. This CDR3 comprises 13 residues. CDR1 is SGDLS and CDR2 is YYNGEE in the germline V gene. The V gene lost 4 bases and the J gene lost 5 bases, with 12 bases spanning the gap. PCR employed 60 Vbeta and 13 Jbeta primers. The table came from immunoSEQ multiplex PCR; TCRdb's copy has only in-frame clones and leaves some out. The profile shows tens of thousands of clones, approximately 63% of them singletons. To note about this clone: Antigen unknown.

Whole-study results and caveats: The classifier was said to identify cytomegalovirus status with high specificity and sensitivity.

Sample: PBMCs. The chain couples TRBV9 to TRBJ2-5; D gene unclear. The sequence was collected from a woman younger than 45 in good health and CMV-seronegative. The CDR3 here is CASSSTVWETQYF. The CDR3 nucleotides read TGTGCCAGCAGCTCGACTGTCTGGGAGACCCAGTACTTC.